This TCR beta chain originates from a study of blood T cell repertoires in COVID-19. Looking at the study overall: From the United States, Italy and Spain came samples of acute and convalescent COVID-19.

Assay: immunoSEQ multiplex PCR; the TCRdb copy retains only in-frame clones and omits some. The sample lists fewer than 450,000 clones; around 91% were seen once. Trimming took 3 bases from V and 6 from J, leaving 15 bases between them. The CDR3 spans 15 residues. Per the germline V gene, CDR1 is SNHLY and CDR2 is FYNNEI. The rearrangement joins TRBV2 to TRBJ2-1; D gene uncertain. The receptor's source is a woman under 30 who had recovered from COVID-19. The source material was peripheral blood. CDR3 DNA sequence: TGTGCCAGCAGTGAGTCTGGGCTTGCTGGCAATGAGCAGTTCTTC. As protein: CASSESGLAGNEQFF.